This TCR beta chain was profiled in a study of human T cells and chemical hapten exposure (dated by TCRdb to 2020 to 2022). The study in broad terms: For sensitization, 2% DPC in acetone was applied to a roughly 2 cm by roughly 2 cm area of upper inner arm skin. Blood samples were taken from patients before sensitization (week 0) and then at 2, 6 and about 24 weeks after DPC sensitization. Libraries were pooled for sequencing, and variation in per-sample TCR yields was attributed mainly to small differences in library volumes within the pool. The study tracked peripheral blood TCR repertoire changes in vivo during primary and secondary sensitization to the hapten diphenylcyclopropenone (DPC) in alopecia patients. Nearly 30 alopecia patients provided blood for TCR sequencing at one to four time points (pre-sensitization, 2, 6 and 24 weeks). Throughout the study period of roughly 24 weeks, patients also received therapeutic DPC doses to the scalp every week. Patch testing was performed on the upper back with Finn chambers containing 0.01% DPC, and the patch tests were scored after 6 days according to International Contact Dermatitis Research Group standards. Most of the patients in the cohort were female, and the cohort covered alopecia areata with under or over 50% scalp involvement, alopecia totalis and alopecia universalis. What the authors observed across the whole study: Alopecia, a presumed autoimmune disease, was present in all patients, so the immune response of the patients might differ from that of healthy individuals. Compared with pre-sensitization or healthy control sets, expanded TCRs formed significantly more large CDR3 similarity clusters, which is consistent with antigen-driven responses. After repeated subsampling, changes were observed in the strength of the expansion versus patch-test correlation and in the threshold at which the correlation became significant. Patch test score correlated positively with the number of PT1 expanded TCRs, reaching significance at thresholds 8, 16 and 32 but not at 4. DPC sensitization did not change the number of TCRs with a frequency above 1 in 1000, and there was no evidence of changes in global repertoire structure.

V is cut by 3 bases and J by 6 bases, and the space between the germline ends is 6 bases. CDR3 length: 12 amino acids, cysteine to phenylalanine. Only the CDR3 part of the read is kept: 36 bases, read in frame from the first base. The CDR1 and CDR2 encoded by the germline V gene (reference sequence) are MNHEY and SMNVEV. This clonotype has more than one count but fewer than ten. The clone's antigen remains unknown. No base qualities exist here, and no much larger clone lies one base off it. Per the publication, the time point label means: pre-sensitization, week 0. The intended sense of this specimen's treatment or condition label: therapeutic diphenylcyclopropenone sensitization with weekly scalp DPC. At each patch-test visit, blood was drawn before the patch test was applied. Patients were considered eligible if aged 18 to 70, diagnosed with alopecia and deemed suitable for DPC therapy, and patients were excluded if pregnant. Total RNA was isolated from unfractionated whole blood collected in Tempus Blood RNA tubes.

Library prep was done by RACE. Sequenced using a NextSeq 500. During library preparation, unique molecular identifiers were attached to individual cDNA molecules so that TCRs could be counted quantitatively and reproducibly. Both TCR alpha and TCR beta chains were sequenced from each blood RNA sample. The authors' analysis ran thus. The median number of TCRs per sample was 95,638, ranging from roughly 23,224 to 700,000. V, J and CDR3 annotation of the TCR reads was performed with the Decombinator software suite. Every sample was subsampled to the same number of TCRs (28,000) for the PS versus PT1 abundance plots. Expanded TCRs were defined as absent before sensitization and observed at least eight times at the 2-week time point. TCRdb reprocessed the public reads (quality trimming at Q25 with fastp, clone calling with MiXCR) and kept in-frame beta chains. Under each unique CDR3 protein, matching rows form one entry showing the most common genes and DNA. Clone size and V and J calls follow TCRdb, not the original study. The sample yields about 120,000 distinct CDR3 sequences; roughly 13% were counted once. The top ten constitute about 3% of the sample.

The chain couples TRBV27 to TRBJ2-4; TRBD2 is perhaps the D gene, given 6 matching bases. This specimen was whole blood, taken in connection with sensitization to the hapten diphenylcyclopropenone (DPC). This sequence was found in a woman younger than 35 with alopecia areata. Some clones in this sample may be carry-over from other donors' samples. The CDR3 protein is CASSLEGNIQYF. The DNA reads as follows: TGTGCCAGCAGTTTGGAGGGAAACATTCAGTACTTC.